This T cell receptor beta chain was observed in a study of naive and memory T cell subsets. Whole-study findings and limits: RNA-based TCR counts may shift with T cell activation and differentiation. Diversity fell and Gini index rose from naive through CM, EM, EMRA. Over 95% of naive TCR sequences appeared only once, unlike memory subsets.

Deletions cut 0 bases from V and 3 bases from J, with 3 bases between. This CDR3 has 13 amino acids. In germline, CDR1 is SGHDN, CDR2 FVKESK. Comments on this clonotype: Its specificity is unknown.

An equimolar mix of two oligonucleotides served as the beta constant-region primer for TRBC1 and TRBC2. Ligated cDNA was amplified by four rounds of PCR with nested alpha and beta constant-region primers and SP2. One entry per CDR3 protein results from TCRdb running MiXCR on the UMI-ligation and nested PCR reads. Of some 80,000 distinct CDR3 sequences listed, over 9% are singletons. The sequencing input was naive CD8+ T cells from blood. V usage is TRBV14 and J usage is TRBJ1-5; no definite D call. The receptor comes from a human donor in good health. CDR3 in amino acids: CASSQDPNQPQHF. The CDR3 region has the DNA TGTGCCAGCAGCCAAGATCCCAATCAGCCCCAGCATTTT.